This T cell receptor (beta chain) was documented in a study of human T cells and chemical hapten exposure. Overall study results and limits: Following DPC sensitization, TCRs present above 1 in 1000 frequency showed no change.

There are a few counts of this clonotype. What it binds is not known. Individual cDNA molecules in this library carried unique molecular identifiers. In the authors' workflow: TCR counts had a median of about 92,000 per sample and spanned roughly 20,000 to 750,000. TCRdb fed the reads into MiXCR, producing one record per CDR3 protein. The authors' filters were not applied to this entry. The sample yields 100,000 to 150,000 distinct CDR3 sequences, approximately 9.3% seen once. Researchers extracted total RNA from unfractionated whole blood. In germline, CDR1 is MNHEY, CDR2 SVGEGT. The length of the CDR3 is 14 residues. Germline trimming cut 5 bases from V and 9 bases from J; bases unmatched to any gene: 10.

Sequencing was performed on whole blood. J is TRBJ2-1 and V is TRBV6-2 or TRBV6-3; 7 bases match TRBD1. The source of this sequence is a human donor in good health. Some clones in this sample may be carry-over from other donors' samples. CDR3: CASSTTGPGGEQFF. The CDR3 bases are TGTGCCAGCAGTACGACAGGGCCAGGTGGTGAGCAGTTCTTC.